These 18 T cell receptor beta chains originate from one sample sequenced in a study of T-cell memory formation after mild COVID-19. TCRdb re-derived calls from the 5' RACE reads in MiXCR, one entry per CDR3 protein. In the table there are 260,000 or so distinct CDR3 sequences, over 15% of which are singletons. The sequenced material came from PBMCs or a T cell subset sorted from them (not recorded which). These receptors originate from a man aged 18 to 29 who had mild COVID-19 (a few samples of this study predate the infection). Cell type and time point are not known.

The gene calls are TRBV15 and TRBJ2-3; maybe TRBD1 (5 bases). The germline CDR1 and CDR2 sequences are LNHNV and YYDKDF (reference sequence). V was clipped by 2 bases and J by 0 bases, with 12 bases between them. This CDR3 has 16 residues. The CDR3 sequence: CATSRRVDTSTDTQYF. CDR3 coding DNA: TGTGCCACCAGCAGACGCGTGGACACTAGCACAGATACGCAGTATTTT.

V usage is TRBV6-5 and J usage is TRBJ1-1; D not certain. From germline, CDR1 is MNHEY and CDR2 SVGAGI. The CDR3 is 13 amino acids. V was shortened by 6 bases and J by 5 bases, with 13 bases between the two germline ends. The CDR3 bases are TGTGCCAGCAGCCCAGCGCGGGGTACTGAAGCTTTCTTT. Translating gives CASSPARGTEAFF.

This clonotype was seen more than once but under ten times. The V call is TRBV7-9, the J call TRBJ2-7, with 8 bases that match TRBD1. The V and J ends lost 5 bases and 6 bases, in that order; junction bases with no gene match: 3. CDR3 size: 12 residues. CDR1 is SEHNR and CDR2 is FQNEAQ in the germline V gene (reference sequence). Here the CDR3 DNA reads TGTGCCAGCAGCCTGACAGGGGTCGAGCAGTACGTC. Translation: CASSLTGVEQYV.

V and J are TRBV27 and TRBJ2-5; 7 bases are a match to TRBD1. V gave up 11 bases and J gave up 4 bases; unmatched junction bases: 10. Germline loops: CDR1 MNHEY, CDR2 SMNVEV (reference sequence). The CDR3 has 13 residues. DNA of the CDR3: TGTGCCGTCTCCCACAGGGGTGGAGAGACCCAGTACTTC. Amino acid sequence: CAVSHRGGETQYF.

This clonotype was found many times. V gene TRBV5-1 combines with J gene TRBJ2-1, with a possible D match to TRBD2 (7 bases). V lost 6 bases to trimming and J lost 4 bases, with 17 bases between them. Germline loops: CDR1 SGHRS, CDR2 YFSETQ. This CDR3 is built from 15 residues. The CDR3 region has the DNA TGCGCCAGCATTCTGGGGGGGGCCGGTTACAATGAGCAGTTCTTC. Its protein is CASILGGAGYNEQFF.

The V call is TRBV7-9, the J call TRBJ2-5; TRBD2 aligns across 7 bases. The V gene's germline CDR1 is SEHNR and CDR2 FQNEAQ (reference sequence). The CDR3 has 15 amino acids. With 7 bases clipped from V and 4 bases from J, the junction kept 12 bases outside the gene matches. This CDR3 is CASKLTLRGRETQYF. The CDR3 bases are TGTGCCAGCAAACTCACCCTGCGGGGGAGAGAGACCCAGTACTTC.

This sequence joins TRBV6-2 or TRBV6-3 and TRBJ2-7, with 16 bases fitting TRBD2. V was pared by 6 bases and J by 2 bases, with 4 bases of the junction left unmatched. CDR1 and CDR2 (germline): MNHEY, SVGEGT. This CDR3 has 16 amino acids. The CDR3 protein is CASRTGTSGGAYEQYF. CDR3 DNA: TGTGCCAGCAGGACCGGGACTAGCGGGGGGGCCTACGAGCAGTACTTC.

This clonotype was counted only a few times. The rearrangement uses TRBV2 and TRBJ2-7; D perhaps matches TRBD2 (5 bases). Per the germline V gene, CDR1 is SNHLY and CDR2 is FYNNEI. V lost 0 bases and J 1 base, leaving 16 bases between the germline ends. The CDR3 spans 17 residues. Here the CDR3 DNA reads TGTGCCAGCAGTGAAGCCCTGGGCAGGAGCGGTTCCTACGAGCAGTACGTC. Translation gives CASSEALGRSGSYEQYV.

This clonotype was detected many times. The CDR3 coding sequence is TGCGCCACCCGACAGGGAGGGGGGATAAATTCACCCCTCCACTTT. Protein: CATRQGGGINSPLHF. The chain recombines TRBV4-1 with TRBJ1-6; 7 bases map to TRBD1. Losses at the gene ends were 10 bases for V and 7 bases for J; bases not matched to a gene: 13. Germline-derived CDR1 and CDR2 are MGHRA and YSYEKL. The CDR3 is 15 residues long.

This clonotype was observed a handful of times. The CDR3 sequence is CASSVSGDHNEQFF. In DNA form, the CDR3 reads TGCGCCAGCAGCGTTAGCGGGGACCACAATGAGCAGTTCTTC. The J gene is TRBJ2-1, the V gene TRBV5-1, with 8 bases lining up with TRBD2. Per germline, CDR1 SGHRS and CDR2 YFSETQ. V shed 4 bases and J 5 bases; nucleotides not matched to a gene: 5. The CDR3 totals 14 residues.

There are a few counts of this clonotype. The chain couples TRBV6-2 or TRBV6-3 to TRBJ1-1, with D possibly TRBD1 on 6 matching bases. CDR3 length equals 13 residues. Per the germline V gene, CDR1 is MNHEY and CDR2 is SVGEGT. Between the trimmed V and J ends, which lost 6 bases and 1 base, there was a span of 9 bases. The CDR3 nucleotides are TGTGCCAGCAGCCGGACAGCGAACACTGAAGCTTTCTTT. Amino acids: CASSRTANTEAFF.

This clonotype showed up many times. The chain uses TRBV7-2 and TRBJ1-1; the D gene is possibly TRBD1 (6 bases). V was trimmed by 5 bases and J by 3 bases, leaving 19 bases between them. Germline V CDR1 and CDR2: SGHTA, FQGNSA. The CDR3 spans 16 residues. CDR3 nucleotide sequence: TGTGCCAGCAGCCGCGAGAGGGCAGGGGCGGACACTGAAGCTTTCTTT. This translates into CASSRERAGADTEAFF.

There are a few counts of this clonotype. V gene TRBV14 combines with J gene TRBJ1-3; no definite D call. The CDR3 sequence is 14 residues long. Germline CDR1 reads SGHDN; CDR2 reads FVKESK. V gave up 4 bases and J gave up 4 bases, with 11 bases separating them. CDR3 in amino acids: CASSPEAYGNTIYF. The CDR3 bases are TGTGCCAGCAGCCCGGAGGCTTACGGAAACACCATATATTTT.

This clonotype was seen a handful of times. The gene calls are TRBV4-3 and TRBJ2-7, with D maybe TRBD2 (6 bases). V shed 8 bases and J shed 5 bases, with 19 bases lying between them. From germline, CDR1 is LGHNA and CDR2 YSLEER. The CDR3 is 14 residues long. The CDR3 region is CASSHCEGRHEQYF. CDR3 DNA sequence: TGCGCCAGCTCCCATTGCGAGGGGAGGCACGAGCAGTACTTC.

This sequence joins TRBV9 and TRBJ2-2; D possibly corresponds to TRBD1 (5 bases). This CDR3 has 14 residues. Per germline, CDR1 SGDLS and CDR2 YYNGEE. Between the trimmed V and J ends, which lost 0 bases and 6 bases, there was a span of 9 bases. The CDR3 sequence is CASSVEQAPGELFF. The CDR3 region has the DNA TGTGCCAGCAGCGTAGAACAGGCCCCCGGGGAGCTGTTTTTT.

This clonotype has just a few counts. The V gene is TRBV7-9, the J gene TRBJ2-1; 8 bases line up with TRBD2. The CDR3 covers 16 residues. V shed 5 bases, J shed 8 bases, and the junction held 14 bases outside the gene matches. Per germline, CDR1 SEHNR and CDR2 FQNEAQ (reference sequence). The CDR3 loop is CASSPERGRLPYEQFF. The CDR3, as DNA: TGTGCCAGCAGCCCCGAGCGGGGGAGGCTACCCTATGAGCAGTTCTTC.

This clonotype was picked up many times. The genes are TRBV5-1 and TRBJ2-1; 7 bases map to TRBD1. CDR1 and CDR2 (germline): SGHRS, YFSETQ. Trimming at V came to 0 bases and at J to 9 bases, leaving 9 bases not matched to a gene. This CDR3 spans 15 amino acids. This CDR3 is CASSLEEAGGGEQFF. The CDR3 DNA follows: TGCGCCAGCAGCTTGGAGGAGGCAGGGGGTGGTGAGCAGTTCTTC.

There are a few counts of this clonotype. The V call is TRBV7-9, the J call TRBJ1-2; TRBD1 aligns across 7 bases. The J segment lost 4 bases and the V segment lost 5 bases, leaving 7 bases of the junction unmatched. The length of the CDR3 is 14 residues. The germline CDR1 and CDR2 sequences are SEHNR and FQNEAQ (reference sequence). This CDR3 is CASSDREALYGYTF. The CDR3 nucleotides are TGTGCCAGCAGCGACAGGGAGGCCCTCTATGGCTACACCTTC. The full variable domain, in which reference TRBV7-9 and TRBJ1-2 provide the parts outside the CDR3, is DTGVSQNPRHKITKRGQNVTFRCDPISEHNRLYWYRQTLGQGPEFLTYFQNEAQLEKSRLLSDRFSAERPKGSFSTLEIQRTEQGDSAMYLCASSDREALYGYTFGSGTRLTVV.